The present entry profiles one T cell receptor (beta chain) with its context. Profiled with immunoSEQ multiplex PCR; TCRdb holds only in-frame clones, not every one. The sample yields some 900,000 clones, over 60% seen once. Germline lookup yields CDR1 SGHAT and CDR2 FQNNGV. The CDR3 has 15 amino acids. The ends were cut back, 5 bases at V and 0 bases at J, with 8 bases in the middle. The data belong to a study of shared clonotypes between healthy human individuals. The chain employs TRBV11-2 and TRBJ2-6; D remains ambiguous. Sequencing was done on a sample of memory CD4+ T cells sorted from blood. Subset of the sample: CD45RA-negative fraction. The TCR was taken from a man aged 18 to 30 in good health. CDR3 in DNA: TGTGCCAGCAGCCCGGTATTCTCTGGGGCCAACGTCCTGACTTTC. Residues: CASSPVFSGANVLTF.